These 30 T cell receptor beta chains originate from one sample sequenced in a study of blood T cell repertoires in COVID-19. Method: immunoSEQ multiplex PCR; TCRdb's copy keeps in-frame clones and lacks some. The sample gives some 200,000 clones, 60% to 80% of which show up once; roughly a sixth is in the top ten. Sequenced material: PBMCs or T cells enriched from blood (not recorded which). The receptors were gathered from a woman in her fifties or sixties who had recovered from COVID-19.

The chain joins TRBV7-3 to TRBJ2-1; TRBD2 matches at 10 bases. The CDR3 has 16 amino acids. Germline V gene sequence: CDR1 SGHTA, CDR2 FQGTGA. J gave up 10 bases and V 5 bases, and 14 bases lay outside the gene matches. CDR3 bases: TGTGCCAGCAGCCTCGATGAGGCTAGCGGGAGACACGAGCAGTTCTTC. Translation gives CASSLDEASGRHEQFF.

The V gene is TRBV6-1, the J gene TRBJ2-3; weak D call: TRBD2 (6 bases). V shed 2 bases and J shed 4 bases, with 13 bases lying between them. The CDR3 sequence is 15 residues long. CDR1 is MNHNS and CDR2 is SASEGT in the germline V gene. CDR3 coding DNA: TGTGCCAGCAGTGAAAGGGTGGGGGGACCAGATACGCAGTATTTT. This gives the protein CASSERVGGPDTQYF.

The V and J genes are TRBV5-1 and TRBJ1-1, with TRBD1 matching over 7 bases. This CDR3 is 16 amino acids long. Germline loops: CDR1 SGHRS, CDR2 YFSETQ. The V segment lost 2 bases and the J segment 1 base; nucleotides outside the gene matches: 8. The DNA of the CDR3 is TGCGCCAGCAGCTTCCCCCTGACAGGGAAGAACACTGAAGCTTTCTTT. It specifies CASSFPLTGKNTEAFF.

The CDR3: CASSIDLWEGTEAFF. In DNA form, the CDR3 reads TGTGCCAGTAGTATAGATCTTTGGGAGGGAACTGAAGCTTTCTTT. The chain joins TRBV19 to TRBJ1-1; D unresolved. This CDR3 has 15 residues. V was cut by 0 bases and J by 5 bases, with 13 bases left in between. In germline, CDR1 is LNHDA, CDR2 SQIVND (reference sequence).

The rearrangement uses TRBV9 and TRBJ2-7; 8 positions agree with TRBD1. Unmatched junction bases numbered 5, after V lost 3 bases and J lost 6 bases. The CDR3 sequence is 13 residues long. Germline V gene lookup returns CDR1 SGDLS and CDR2 YYNGEE. The CDR3 bases are TGTGCCAGCAGCGGGACAGGGCCCCTCGAGCAGTACTTC. Encoded protein: CASSGTGPLEQYF. The variable domain in full, completed from reference TRBV9 and TRBJ2-7, reads DSGVTQTPKHLITATGQRVTLRCSPRSGDLSVYWYQQSLDQGLQFLIQYYNGEERAKGNILERFSAQQFPDLHSELNLSSLELGDSALYFCASSGTGPLEQYFGPGTRLTVT.

The chain recombines TRBV4-2 with TRBJ2-2, with 7 nucleotides matching TRBD1. The ends lost 1 base at V and 4 bases at J; junction bases unmatched: 6. The CDR3 is 16 residues long. The germline V gene encodes CDR1 LGHNA and CDR2 YNFKEQ. In nucleotides, the CDR3 is TGTGCCAGCAGCCAAGTAGACAGGGAAAGCACCGGGGAGCTGTTTTTT. It codes for CASSQVDRESTGELFF.

This rearrangement joins TRBV6-5 to TRBJ2-2; TRBD1 agrees at 8 bases. J gave up 4 bases and V 6 bases, and 7 bases lay outside the gene matches. The CDR3 is made up of 15 amino acids. Germline assignment: CDR1 MNHEY and CDR2 SVGAGI. CDR3 sequence (DNA): TGTGCCAGCAGGGTACAGGGGGTAGGCACCGGGGAGCTGTTTTTT. Amino acid sequence: CASRVQGVGTGELFF.

The CDR3, as DNA: TGTGCCAGCAGTGGACAGGGGGTCTATAATTCACCCCTCCACTTT. It yields the protein CASSGQGVYNSPLHF. The genes are TRBV7-9 and TRBJ1-6; 10 bases fit TRBD1. Losses at the gene ends were 6 bases for V and 3 bases for J; bases not matched to a gene: 2. Germline CDR1 SEHNR, CDR2 FQNEAQ (reference sequence). CDR3 length equals 15 residues.

The rearrangement links TRBV11-2 to TRBJ1-6; 7 nucleotides agree with TRBD1. Germline trimming cut 4 bases from V and 9 bases from J; bases unmatched to any gene: 6. Germline lookup yields CDR1 SGHAT and CDR2 FQNNGV. This CDR3 spans 14 amino acids. The CDR3 DNA reads as TGTGCCAGCAGCTGGATAGAGGGGGCTTCACCCCTCCACTTT. This translates into CASSWIEGASPLHF.

The chain is built from TRBV3-1 (or the pseudogene TRBV3-2) and TRBJ2-2; 8 bases align to TRBD2. The V gene end was trimmed by 0 bases and the J gene end by 0 bases; junction bases not matched to a gene: 3. This CDR3 has 17 amino acids. Germline CDR1 is LGHDT and CDR2 is YNNKEL (reference sequence). The CDR3 DNA is TGTGCCAGCAGCCAAGATTTCGGGGGGGCGAACACCGGGGAGCTGTTTTTT. Translated: CASSQDFGGANTGELFF.

V is TRBV20-1 and J is TRBJ1-3; no reliable D call. In germline, CDR1 is DFQATT, CDR2 SNEGSKA (reference sequence). V was cut by 2 bases and J by 7 bases, with 6 bases left in between. The length of the CDR3 is 11 residues. The CDR3 region has the DNA TGCAGTGCTAGAAACGGGAACACCATATATTTT. Residues: CSARNGNTIYF.

In this sample, this clone turned up once. The rearrangement uses TRBV11-2 and TRBJ1-1, with D possibly being TRBD1 (6 bases). The CDR3 runs to 11 residues. Trimming cost V 4 bases and J 8 bases, with 8 bases left between them. Germline V CDR1 and CDR2: SGHAT, FQNNGV. The CDR3 sequence: CASSSQGEAFF. As DNA, the CDR3 is TGTGCCAGCAGCTCACAGGGCGAAGCTTTCTTT.

J is TRBJ2-7 and V is TRBV6-5; 8 nucleotides match TRBD2. The CDR3 covers 16 residues. V lost 0 bases, J lost 2 bases, and 6 bases stayed unmatched. Looked up from germline, CDR1 is MNHEY and CDR2 is SVGAGI. CDR3 protein: CASSYSPRGDPYEQYF. CDR3 DNA: TGTGCCAGCAGTTACTCTCCGCGGGGGGACCCCTACGAGCAGTACTTC.

The chain recombines TRBV11-2 with TRBJ2-5; 12 bases match TRBD2. Germline V gene sequence: CDR1 SGHAT, CDR2 FQNNGV. There are 18 residues in the CDR3. Trimming at V came to 2 bases and at J to 5 bases, leaving 12 bases not matched to a gene. In nucleotides, the CDR3 is TGTGCCAGCAGCTTACCCCCCTTGGCTAGCGGGAGGGCTGAGACCCAGTACTTC. This codes for CASSLPPLASGRAETQYF.

In this sample, this clone turned up a few times. The chain links TRBV7-2 to TRBJ2-7; D perhaps matches TRBD2 (6 bases). CDR1 is SGHTA, CDR2 FQGNSA, per germline. The CDR3 covers 16 residues. Trimming cost V 4 bases and J 6 bases, with 22 bases left between them. The CDR3 reads CASSSPSLAPGGEQYF. The CDR3 DNA reads as TGTGCCAGCAGCTCGCCCTCACTAGCTCCTGGGGGCGAGCAGTACTTC.

The rearrangement links TRBV5-4 to TRBJ1-6; D is unclear. Looked up from germline, CDR1 is SGHNT and CDR2 is YYREEE (reference sequence). V gave up 0 bases and J gave up 6 bases, with 7 bases separating them. This CDR3 is 14 amino acids long. CDR3 DNA: TGTGCCAGCAGCTTGGCTCCCGTTAATTCACCCCTCCACTTT. Amino acids: CASSLAPVNSPLHF.

This clone was seen a few times. The gene calls are TRBV10-1 and TRBJ2-7; 9 bases agree with TRBD2. Germline loops: CDR1 WNHNN, CDR2 SYGVQD (reference sequence). This CDR3 is 13 amino acids long. The junction had 4 bases not matched to a gene; V was cut back by 5 bases and J by 5 bases. The CDR3 nucleotides are TGCGCCAGCAGTAATAGCGGGAGCCACGAGCAGTACTTC. This gives the protein CASSNSGSHEQYF.

The chain carries TRBV12-3 or TRBV12-4 and TRBJ2-1, with D possibly being TRBD1 (5 bases). The length of the CDR3 is 11 residues. V was shortened by 3 bases and J by 10 bases, with 7 bases between the two germline ends. CDR3 sequence reads: CASSFKGEQFF. CDR3 sequence (DNA): TGTGCCAGCAGTTTTAAGGGGGAGCAGTTCTTC.

This chain uses TRBV28 with TRBJ2-3; tentative D call: TRBD2 (6 bases). Germline V CDR1 and CDR2: MDHEN, SYDVKM. V lost 4 bases and J lost 1, with 15 bases in between. The CDR3 consists of 16 residues. CDR3 sequence (DNA): TGTGCCAGCAGTTCCTCCGGGACGGGGGGCACAGATACGCAGTATTTT. Translated, it gives CASSSSGTGGTDTQYF.

The chain couples TRBV5-8 to TRBJ2-4; 7 nucleotides agree with TRBD1. The CDR3 totals 15 residues. The ends lost 2 bases at V and 6 bases at J; junction bases unmatched: 8. CDR1 and CDR2 (germline): SGHTS, YDEGEE. For the CDR3, the DNA is TGTGCCAGCAGCTTAACTGGTAGACAGGGAAACATTCAGTACTTC. It yields the protein CASSLTGRQGNIQYF.

The chain couples TRBV2 to TRBJ2-1; TRBD2 aligns across 9 bases. The CDR3 runs 16 residues. Germline lookup yields CDR1 SNHLY and CDR2 FYNNEI. V dropped 5 bases and J dropped 3; count of bases not matched to a gene: 8. This CDR3 is CASSPSLAGLYNEQFF. CDR3 nucleotides: TGTGCCAGCAGTCCTTCCCTAGCGGGACTCTACAATGAGCAGTTCTTC.

The V call is TRBV2, the J call TRBJ2-2; 7 bases are a match to TRBD1. With V trimmed by 6 bases and J by 7 bases, 5 bases remained unmatched. The CDR3 loop spans 13 amino acids. Germline lookup yields CDR1 SNHLY and CDR2 FYNNEI. The CDR3 coding sequence is TGTGCCAGCAGCGACAGGGTAGTCGGGGAGCTGTTTTTT. It encodes CASSDRVVGELFF.

The chain carries TRBV18 and TRBJ2-1, with D maybe TRBD2 (5 bases). This CDR3 region has 16 residues. In germline, CDR1 is KGHSH, CDR2 LQKENI. V gave up 0 bases and J gave up 7 bases, with 16 bases separating them. The CDR3 protein is CASSPPGERRRNEQFF. In DNA, the CDR3 is TGTGCCAGCTCACCACCGGGCGAACGTAGGAGGAATGAGCAGTTCTTC.

In this sample, this clone turned up a few times. V and J are TRBV6-2 or TRBV6-3 and TRBJ2-7, with TRBD2 identical over 10 bases. V shed 5 bases and J 0 bases; nucleotides not matched to a gene: 4. The germline V gene encodes CDR1 MNHEY and CDR2 SVGEGT. CDR3 length: 15 residues. Here the CDR3 reads CASSRPSGGSYEQYF. CDR3 DNA sequence: TGTGCCAGCAGTCGACCTAGCGGGGGCTCCTACGAGCAGTACTTC.

The chain employs TRBV9 and TRBJ1-2; D uncertain. This CDR3 is 14 amino acids long. The ends were cut back, 0 bases at V and 8 bases at J, with 14 bases in the middle. Germline V gene data show CDR1 as SGDLS and CDR2 as YYNGEE. CDR3 in amino acids: CASSVAEVTGGYTF. The DNA of the CDR3 is TGTGCCAGCAGCGTAGCTGAGGTGACGGGGGGCTACACCTTC.

The chain is built from TRBV3-1 (or the pseudogene TRBV3-2) and TRBJ2-7; 9 bases are shared with TRBD1. V shed 4 bases and J 4 bases; nucleotides not matched to a gene: 5. Germline-derived CDR1 and CDR2 are LGHDT and YNNKEL (reference sequence). This CDR3 has 14 amino acids. The CDR3 bases are TGTGCCAGCAGCCGCGGACAGGGGTTATACGAGCAGTACTTC. Translation: CASSRGQGLYEQYF.

This chain links TRBV10-3 with TRBJ2-3, with D possibly TRBD1 on 5 matching bases. The germline V gene has CDR1 ENHRY and CDR2 SYGVKD. The CDR3 contains 15 residues. The V end lost 3 bases, the J end lost 2 bases, and 12 bases lay between the germline ends. The CDR3 spells CAISDSSGITDTQYF. CDR3 coding DNA: TGTGCCATCAGTGACAGTTCAGGGATCACAGATACGCAGTATTTT.

The chain has TRBV5-8 and TRBJ1-5, with unresolved D. This CDR3 has 14 amino acids. The V end lost 0 bases, the J end lost 9 bases, and 13 bases lay between the germline ends. CDR1 SGHTS and CDR2 YDEGEE come from the germline V gene. The chain's CDR3 is CASSLVSSTLPQHF. CDR3 bases: TGTGCCAGCAGCTTGGTATCGTCCACATTGCCCCAGCATTTT.

The chain joins TRBV10-3 to TRBJ2-3; 7 nucleotides line up with TRBD2. The V gene end was trimmed by 4 bases and the J gene end by 3 bases; junction bases not matched to a gene: 1. Germline CDR1 is ENHRY and CDR2 is SYGVKD. This CDR3 has 13 residues. CDR3 DNA sequence: TGTGCCATCAGTGGTAGCGGGACAGATACGCAGTATTTT. Translation: CAISGSGTDTQYF.

This chain uses TRBV28 with TRBJ2-1, with 10 nucleotides matching TRBD1. Germline V gene lookup returns CDR1 MDHEN and CDR2 SYDVKM. Trimming at V came to 4 bases and at J to 7 bases, leaving 10 bases not matched to a gene. CDR3 length: 16 amino acids. CDR3 DNA sequence: TGTGCCAGCAGTTGGGGGACAGGGGCTGGAACTAATGAGCAGTTCTTC. It encodes CASSWGTGAGTNEQFF.